The next 3 T cell receptor beta chains were all read from a single sample in a study of blood T cell repertoires in COVID-19. Sequencing used immunoSEQ multiplex PCR; TCRdb keeps in-frame clones, though not all of them. The repertoire holds 150,000 to 200,000 clones, approximately 90% seen once, with more than 4.5% in the top ten. The source material was peripheral blood. Receptors were obtained from a young man with COVID-19, enrolled during active disease.

This clone has a single count. V is TRBV5-6 and J is TRBJ1-1, with D perhaps matching TRBD1 (6 bases). The germline V gene encodes CDR1 SGHDT and CDR2 YYEEEE. This CDR3 has 16 amino acids. V was shortened by 0 bases and J by 2 bases, with 14 bases between the two germline ends. CDR3 in amino acids: CASSLGGRSVNTEAFF. CDR3 DNA: TGTGCCAGCAGCTTGGGGGGGCGGTCAGTAAACACTGAAGCTTTCTTT.

The chain is built from TRBV3-1 (or the pseudogene TRBV3-2) and TRBJ2-3; 7 bases are a match to TRBD1. J gave up 0 bases and V 10 bases, and 4 bases lay outside the gene matches. The CDR3 is 13 amino acids. The germline gives CDR1 LGHDT, CDR2 YNNKEL (reference sequence). The chain's CDR3 is CATRTGSTDTQYF. Here the CDR3 DNA reads TGTGCCACCCGGACAGGTAGCACAGATACGCAGTATTTT.

The rearrangement uses TRBV27 and TRBJ2-7, with 8 bases matching TRBD2. V lost 5 bases, J lost 3 bases, and 9 bases stayed unmatched. This CDR3 has 15 residues. The germline V gene encodes CDR1 MNHEY and CDR2 SMNVEV (reference sequence). CDR3 bases: TGTGCCAGCAGTCCCACTAGCGGAGAGATCTACGAGCAGTACTTC. It yields the protein CASSPTSGEIYEQYF.